This TCR beta chain was sequenced during a study of T cell responses to AZD1222 COVID-19 vaccine. Study-wide results and limits: Unmutated regions of variants are reportedly targeted by nearly half of spike-specific TCRs. After the peak T cell response, and only then, were repertoires sampled. Spike-specific TCR breadth and depth rose after two AZD1222 doses.

On this clone itself: What it binds is unknown.

CDR3 length: 17 amino acids. The germline CDR1 and CDR2 sequences are LGHDT and YNNKEL (reference sequence). Trimming took off 0 bases at V and 3 bases at J, with 18 bases between the two ends. Clones were sequenced by immunoSEQ multiplex PCR, and TCRdb holds only the in-frame ones, with some missing. Counted here are 110,000 to 150,000 clones, 90% to 95% occurring once; the ten biggest clones make up 9.1%. The material was peripheral blood, obtained on day 0 of AZD1222 vaccination. The chain links TRBV3-1 (or the pseudogene TRBV3-2) to TRBJ2-7; tentative D call: TRBD1 (6 bases). The origin of this receptor is an adult in good health. DNA for the CDR3: TGTGCCAGCAGCCAAGATTTGGGGCCAGGGGTCTACTACGAGCAGTACTTC. Translating gives CASSQDLGPGVYYEQYF.